This T cell receptor beta chain was captured in a study of blood T cells in healthy people across ages. Those donating, healthy Caucasian individuals from Russia, were aged 6 to 90. CDR1 and CDR2 (germline): SGHTA, FQGNSA. The CDR3 extends over 15 amino acids. PCR was performed a second time for roughly 6 to 12 cycles using a sample-barcoded 5' primer and a J-beta primer mix. TCRdb recomputed calls from the 5' RACE reads with MiXCR, one row per CDR3 protein. The top ten hold about 30% of the sample, which has some 320,000 distinct CDR3 sequences, 25% to 30% seen once. In regard to this clonotype: Its antigen is unidentified.

Overall study findings and caveats: Greater diversity and more naive CD4+ cells were seen in long-lived donors than in aged donors. Estimates of total diversity, which came from one million sequenced T cells, were considered to be underestimates. TCR beta diversity per million T cells fell roughly linearly with age.

The J gene is TRBJ2-5, the V gene TRBV7-2; D tentatively reads TRBD1 or TRBD2 (6 bases each). The J call may be incorrect, as the DNA end agrees better with TRBJ2-7. The clonotype originates from a woman in her 70s in good health. Sequenced input: blood. The DNA for the CDR3 is TGTGCCAGCAGCTTAGATTCCGGGGGCGAATACGAGCAGTACTTC. Translation: CASSLDSGGEYEQYF.